This is a list of T cell receptor beta chains from one sample in a study of cytomegalovirus exposure and HLA in healthy donors. Assay used: immunoSEQ multiplex PCR; TCRdb lists only in-frame clones, some missing. The sample shows more than 150,000 clones, 75% to 90% of them seen only once. Sequenced material: PBMCs. Receptors were obtained from a woman in her late teens or twenties in good health and CMV-seronegative. Each CDR3 is given with its conserved first and last residue. The order of the fields is CDR3 DNA, CDR3 protein, clone size, D gene, V gene, J gene. D genes are given only for firm matches. Expanded clones are given a class, and other clones once, few, many or no size at all.

TGTGCCTGGAGATCAGGGTCTGGAAACACCATATATTTT,CAWRSGSGNTIYF,.,.,TRBV30,TRBJ1-3
TGTGCCAGCTCGAGGGCGGGGGGACCCAGCGACGAGCAGTACTTC,CASSRAGGPSDEQYF,.,TRBD2,TRBV7-9,TRBJ2-7
TGTGCCAGCAGCAGGGGAACTAGCGGGGGTTACAATGAGCAGTTCTTC,CASSRGTSGGYNEQFF,few,TRBD2,TRBV28,TRBJ2-1
TGTGCCTGGAGTGTAACAGCCTCGGGGGAGCAGTACTTC,CAWSVTASGEQYF,.,.,TRBV30,TRBJ2-7
TGTGCCAGTAGTCCTCGACTAGCGGCGAGCTCCTACAATGAGCAGTTCTTC,CASSPRLAASSYNEQFF,.,TRBD2,TRBV19,TRBJ2-1
TGTGCCAGCAGCAACCAAGGCGGGACAGGGAACAGTCAGTACTTC,CASSNQGGTGNSQYF,.,TRBD1,TRBV7-3,TRBJ2-4
TGTGCCAGCAGCTTGGGGGGGGTGGGGTACAATGAGCAGTTCTTC,CASSLGGVGYNEQFF,.,.,TRBV5-4,TRBJ2-1
TGTGCCAGCAGTAAGAACCAGGGGAATCAGCCCCAGCATTTT,CASSKNQGNQPQHF,.,.,TRBV28,TRBJ1-5
TGTGCCAGCAGTTCACCGGACAGGGGAAGGTCCTACGAGCAGTACTTC,CASSSPDRGRSYEQYF,.,TRBD1,TRBV28,TRBJ2-7
TGTGCCAGCAGCGTAGGGGGGACAGACTCGGGGACCCAGTACTTC,CASSVGGTDSGTQYF,once,TRBD1,TRBV9,TRBJ2-5
TGTGCTAGTGCCCGAGGGGGACAGGGGTACTATGGCTACACCTTC,CASARGGQGYYGYTF,.,TRBD1,TRBV12-5,TRBJ1-2
TGTGCCTGGAGTATCCTAGAGACCCAGTACTTC,CAWSILETQYF,.,.,TRBV30,TRBJ2-5
TGTGCCTGGAGTGTGGGGGGGACAGATACGCAGTATTTT,CAWSVGGTDTQYF,.,TRBD2,TRBV30,TRBJ2-3
TGTGCCAGCTCACCAAGGCAGAGACTTGAAGCTTTCTTT,CASSPRQRLEAFF,.,.,TRBV18,TRBJ1-1
TGTGCCAGCAGCTCGCTTTACGGGACAGACTATGGCTACACCTTC,CASSSLYGTDYGYTF,.,TRBD1,TRBV7-6,TRBJ1-2
TGTGCCAGCTTAACCCGCCTTTGGCACACCGGGGAGCTGTTTTTT,CASLTRLWHTGELFF,.,.,TRBV7-2,TRBJ2-2
TGTGCCAGCAGTGACTCAGCAGGGGGAATTCAGCCCCAGCATTTT,CASSDSAGGIQPQHF,.,TRBD1,TRBV6-4,TRBJ1-5
TGTGCCAGCAGTCCAATGACAGTGAACACTGAAGCTTTCTTT,CASSPMTVNTEAFF,.,.,TRBV6-1,TRBJ1-1
TGTGCCAGCAGCCCACTACAGGGATCCTCTGGAAACACCATATATTTT,CASSPLQGSSGNTIYF,.,.,TRBV5-5,TRBJ1-3
TGCGCCAGCAGCCAAGAGTGGACTAGCGGGGGGGCTGGCACGCAGTATTTT,CASSQEWTSGGAGTQYF,.,TRBD2,TRBV4-1,TRBJ2-3
TGTGCCAGCAGATATAACAGGGCTACTGAAGCTTTCTTT,CASRYNRATEAFF,.,.,TRBV6-1,TRBJ1-1
TGTGCCAGTAGTCCCTCCCGGGCGGACAGGCGCTACACCTTC,CASSPSRADRRYTF,.,TRBD1,TRBV19,TRBJ1-2
TGTGCCAGCAGTTACGAACAGGGATCGGATGGCTACACCTTC,CASSYEQGSDGYTF,.,.,TRBV6-5,TRBJ1-2
TGTGCCAGCAGCTTGGGACCTCACGGGGACACTGAAGCTTTCTTT,CASSLGPHGDTEAFF,.,.,TRBV5-5,TRBJ1-1
TGTGCCAGCAGTGATTCCGGGACAGGGGATTTCTATGGCTACACCTTC,CASSDSGTGDFYGYTF,few,TRBD1,TRBV6-4,TRBJ1-2
TGTGCCAGCAGTTACGGGTGGAGGGGAGAGACCCAGTACTTC,CASSYGWRGETQYF,few,.,TRBV6-5,TRBJ2-5
TGTGCCAGCAGCTCGGGACTAGCGGGGGATGTGGATGAGCAGTTCTTC,CASSSGLAGDVDEQFF,.,TRBD2,TRBV7-9,TRBJ2-1
TGTGCCAGTCGAGATAGGGGGTCTGGGGCCAACGTCCTGACTTTC,CASRDRGSGANVLTF,.,.,TRBV19,TRBJ2-6
TGTGCCAGCAGCTTCGGAGGGGGCGAGGAGACCCAGTACTTC,CASSFGGGEETQYF,.,.,TRBV7-3,TRBJ2-5
TGTGCCAGCAGCTTTGACACAATCGGAAACACCATATATTTT,CASSFDTIGNTIYF,.,.,TRBV7-9,TRBJ1-3
TGTGCCAGCAAGGACTCTAACACCGGGGAGCTGTTTTTT,CASKDSNTGELFF,few,.,TRBV6-1,TRBJ2-2
TGTGCCAGCAGCCCGAGGCCAGAGGCTTATCAGCCCCAGCATTTT,CASSPRPEAYQPQHF,few,.,TRBV5-5,TRBJ1-5
TGCGCCAGCAGTCTCAGTAACAGGGATGCCTATGGCTACACCTTC,CASSLSNRDAYGYTF,.,.,TRBV10-2,TRBJ1-2
TGTGCCAGCAGCTCCACTAGCGGGGGAAACATTCAGTACTTC,CASSSTSGGNIQYF,.,TRBD2,TRBV25-1,TRBJ2-4
TGTGCCAGCAGTCTCTCCTCGGACAGCCTTTACTACGAGCAGTACTTC,CASSLSSDSLYYEQYF,.,.,TRBV27,TRBJ2-7
TGTGCCAGCAGCCTGAGAACTAGCAGCTACGAGCAGTACTTC,CASSLRTSSYEQYF,.,.,TRBV13,TRBJ2-7
TGTGCCAGCAGTACCCCTCAGGGAGGGTACGAGCAGTACTTC,CASSTPQGGYEQYF,.,TRBD2,TRBV28,TRBJ2-7
TGTGCCAGCAGTGGCGGGGCCGGGAATGAAAAACTGTTTTTT,CASSGGAGNEKLFF,.,.,TRBV6-1,TRBJ1-4
TGTGCCAGCTCACCAAGACTAGCGGGGGGCGGAAGCACAGATACGCAGTATTTT,CASSPRLAGGGSTDTQYF,.,TRBD2,TRBV18,TRBJ2-3
TGCAGCGTGGCGGGGGGGACGGGCTACGAGCAGTACTTC,CSVAGGTGYEQYF,.,TRBD2,TRBV29-1,TRBJ2-7
TGTGCCAGCAGCTTAGGTTGGGGGGAAGACACTGAAGCTTTCTTT,CASSLGWGEDTEAFF,once,.,TRBV7-9,TRBJ1-1
TGTGCCAGCAGGAAGGACAGGGGGGTTACCGGGGAGCTGTTTTTT,CASRKDRGVTGELFF,.,TRBD1,TRBV25-1,TRBJ2-2
TGTGCCGCAAGGGGGGGGGAAACAATCGGGGAGCTGTTTTTT,CAARGGETIGELFF,once,.,TRBV6-1,TRBJ2-2
TGTGCCAGTAGTTATTGGGACAGGGGTTACGAGCAGTACTTC,CASSYWDRGYEQYF,.,TRBD1,TRBV19,TRBJ2-7
TGTGCCAGCAGCCTAGGAGGGGAGACCTACGAGCAGTACTTC,CASSLGGETYEQYF,.,.,TRBV6-1,TRBJ2-7
TGCGCCAGCAGCTTGTATACAGGACCGAACACTGAAGCTTTCTTT,CASSLYTGPNTEAFF,.,.,TRBV5-1,TRBJ1-1
TGCGCCAGCAGCCCCGGACAGTCCTATGGCTACACCTTC,CASSPGQSYGYTF,.,.,TRBV5-1,TRBJ1-2
TGTGCCAGCAGTTCCTCGTGGCTCTCTGGAAACACCATATATTTT,CASSSSWLSGNTIYF,.,.,TRBV6-5,TRBJ1-3
TGTGCCAGCAGTGGGACAGGGCACACAGATACGCAGTATTTT,CASSGTGHTDTQYF,.,TRBD1,TRBV6-4,TRBJ2-3